This T cell receptor (beta chain) emerged from a study of human versus mouse CDR3 diversity and MHC coevolution. The protocol was immunoSEQ multiplex PCR, while the TCRdb copy is restricted to in-frame clones and leaves out a portion. The sample consists of more than 60,000 clones, roughly 92% of them appearing once. Cells were CD45RO-negative CD62L-positive naive CD4 T cells sorted from PBMCs. As for this clone: Antigen specificity is unknown.

Trimming shortened V by 0 bases and J by 5 bases, and 13 bases separated the two germline ends. Looked up from germline, CDR1 is MNHNS and CDR2 is SASEGT. CDR3 size: 15 residues. Regarding the study as a whole: Compared with mice, human CDR3s carried more deletions and insertions on average. Human T cells underwent selection on a handful of different MHC II alleles.

The clonotype originates from a person between 25 and 69 years old in good health. This chain uses TRBV6-1 with TRBJ1-2; D is perhaps TRBD1 (6 bases). Sequenced sample: naive CD4+ T cells from blood. As for subset: CD45RO-negative CD62L-positive naive CD4 T cells. The CDR3 region is CASSEAQGSTYGYTF. DNA for the CDR3: TGTGCCAGCAGTGAAGCGCAGGGGTCCACTTATGGCTACACCTTC.